Following are 32 T cell receptor beta chains from one sample sequenced in a study of blood T cell repertoires in COVID-19. Method: immunoSEQ multiplex PCR; TCRdb's copy keeps in-frame clones and lacks some. The sample includes around 150,000 clones, 79% seen only once; the top ten take approximately 8.6%. The sample was peripheral blood. These TCRs come from a man aged 50 or older with active or convalescent COVID-19.

This rearrangement joins TRBV6-5 to TRBJ2-5; 7 bases align to TRBD2. This CDR3 contains 15 residues. Trimming took 0 bases from V and 4 from J; bases not matched to a gene: 5. The germline V gene encodes CDR1 MNHEY and CDR2 SVGAGI. The CDR3, as DNA: TGTGCCAGCAGTTACTCGAGTCCGGGGGGAGAGACCCAGTACTTC. Translated, it gives CASSYSSPGGETQYF.

This clone turned up a few times. The chain combines TRBV6-5 with TRBJ2-7; D gene ambiguous. The CDR3 runs to 13 residues. Looked up from germline, CDR1 is MNHEY and CDR2 is SVGAGI. Trimming took 8 bases from V and 3 from J, leaving 14 bases between them. As DNA, the CDR3 is TGTGCCAGCGGCCGCCCGTCGGGCTACGAGCAGTACTTC. Translating gives CASGRPSGYEQYF.

This clone has a single count. The chain employs TRBV3-1 (or the pseudogene TRBV3-2) and TRBJ2-3; tentative D call: TRBD2 (6 bases). CDR3 length equals 15 residues. Germline V lookup: CDR1 LGHDT, CDR2 YNNKEL (reference sequence). The V gene lost 8 bases and the J gene lost 0 bases, with 15 bases spanning the gap. The CDR3 nucleotides are TGTGCCAGCGGGGGTCTAGCGTTTAGCACAGATACGCAGTATTTT. It codes for CASGGLAFSTDTQYF.

This clone occurred a few times. This chain uses TRBV5-4 with TRBJ2-3; 7 bases map to TRBD2. The CDR3 covers 19 residues. Germline-derived CDR1 and CDR2 are SGHNT and YYREEE (reference sequence). V shed 3 bases, J shed 4 bases, and the junction held 20 bases outside the gene matches. The CDR3 here is CASSSGLVGWGGRSDTQYF. Written as DNA, the CDR3 is TGTGCCAGCAGCTCCGGACTAGTGGGGTGGGGAGGTCGCTCAGATACGCAGTATTTT.

This chain connects TRBV7-2 to TRBJ2-3; possible D gene TRBD2, 5 bases. V was shortened by 4 bases and J by 0 bases, with 8 bases between the two germline ends. The CDR3 loop spans 14 amino acids. Germline V CDR1 and CDR2: SGHTA, FQGNSA. The CDR3 nucleotides read TGTGCCAGCAGCTGGAGCGGTAGCACAGATACGCAGTATTTT. Its translation: CASSWSGSTDTQYF.

This clone was observed many times. The chain has TRBV20-1 and TRBJ2-1; D perhaps matches TRBD1 (6 bases). The V end lost 3 bases, the J end lost 7 bases, and 16 bases lay between the germline ends. The CDR3 runs to 14 residues. Germline CDR1 DFQATT, CDR2 SNEGSKA (reference sequence). DNA for the CDR3: TGCAGTGCTAGTTTGCCTAGCAGGGGTAATGAGCAGTTCTTC. Translated, it gives CSASLPSRGNEQFF.

The chain joins TRBV15 to TRBJ1-4; 7 nucleotides agree with TRBD1. Germline V gene sequence: CDR1 LNHNV, CDR2 YYDKDF (reference sequence). The length of the CDR3 is 17 residues. The V segment lost 9 bases and the J segment 5 bases; nucleotides outside the gene matches: 18. In DNA form, the CDR3 reads TGTGCCACTATACGGGACAGCACCCAACAAGGGAATGAAAAACTGTTTTTT. Translating gives CATIRDSTQQGNEKLFF. The variable domain in full, completed from reference TRBV15 and TRBJ1-4, reads DAMVIQNPRYQVTQFGKPVTLSCSQTLNHNVMYWYQQKSSQAPKLLFHYYDKDFNNEADTPDNFQSRRPNTSFCFLDIRSPGLGDTAMYLCATIRDSTQQGNEKLFFGSGTQLSVL.

The chain carries TRBV5-4 and TRBJ2-3, with D tentatively TRBD2 (5 bases). In germline, CDR1 is SGHNT, CDR2 YYREEE (reference sequence). V dropped 3 bases and J dropped 3 bases, with 20 bases sitting between them. The CDR3 runs 17 residues. CDR3 in DNA: TGTGCCAGCAGCTATGCTGCCGGGCTACTAGATACAGATACGCAGTATTTT. This codes for CASSYAAGLLDTDTQYF.

The chain employs TRBV27 and TRBJ2-7; 10 bases line up with TRBD2. The CDR3 sequence is 14 residues long. The germline CDR1 and CDR2 sequences are MNHEY and SMNVEV (reference sequence). V shed 2 bases and J 7 bases; nucleotides not matched to a gene: 5. The CDR3 sequence: CASSLTSGAGEQYF. In nucleotides, the CDR3 is TGTGCCAGCAGTTTAACTAGCGGGGCGGGGGAGCAGTACTTC.

This sequence joins TRBV6-5 and TRBJ2-7, with D maybe TRBD1 (6 bases). The V gene's germline CDR1 is MNHEY and CDR2 SVGAGI. The CDR3 spans 15 residues. Trimming left V 0 bases short and J 3 bases short, with 12 bases between. In DNA form, the CDR3 reads TGTGCCAGCAGTTACTCGGGGACATCGAACTACGAGCAGTACTTC. This codes for CASSYSGTSNYEQYF.

The genes are TRBV11-2 and TRBJ1-1; D is uncertain. V was pared by 1 base and J by 1 base, with 7 bases between. The CDR3 has 14 residues. Germline values: CDR1 SGHAT, CDR2 FQNNGV. The CDR3 loop is CASSLAGSNTEAFF. In DNA form, the CDR3 reads TGTGCCAGCAGCTTAGCGGGGTCGAACACTGAAGCTTTCTTT.

This sequence joins TRBV6-1 and TRBJ2-2, with 11 nucleotides matching TRBD2. The CDR3 has 18 amino acids. With V trimmed by 3 bases and J by 1 base, 7 bases remained unmatched. Germline V CDR1 and CDR2: MNHNS, SASEGT. CDR3 nucleotides: TGTGCCAGCAGTGAGGGACTAGCGGAAGGATGGAACACCGGGGAGCTGTTTTTT. This codes for CASSEGLAEGWNTGELFF.

This clone is a singleton in its sample. The rearrangement links TRBV27 to TRBJ2-1; 10 bases fit TRBD1. Germline V gene data show CDR1 as MNHEY and CDR2 as SMNVEV (reference sequence). The ends lost 3 bases at V and 4 bases at J; junction bases unmatched: 6. The CDR3 consists of 16 residues. Written as DNA, the CDR3 is TGTGCCAGCAGTTTGTGGACAGGGGGGGAATACAATGAGCAGTTCTTC. Its protein is CASSLWTGGEYNEQFF.

The rearrangement uses TRBV30 and TRBJ1-5; D gene unclear. V lost 2 bases and J 2 bases, leaving 7 bases between the germline ends. Germline V gives CDR1 GTSNPN, CDR2 SVGIG (reference sequence). The CDR3 runs 13 residues. CDR3 nucleotides: TGTGCCTGGAGTTCCGGGGGCAATCAGCCCCAGCATTTT. The encoded protein is CAWSSGGNQPQHF.

The V gene is TRBV29-1, the J gene TRBJ1-4; D possibly corresponds to TRBD1 (5 bases). V was trimmed by 5 bases and J by 8 bases, leaving 18 bases between them. Germline V lookup: CDR1 SQVTM, CDR2 ANQGSEA. There are 14 residues in the CDR3. Here the CDR3 reads CSVSRASGGEKLFF. As DNA, the CDR3 is TGCAGCGTTTCCAGGGCGTCGGGGGGAGAAAAACTGTTTTTT.

DNA for the CDR3: TGTGCCAGCAGCTTAGTTCGCCAGGCTTACAATGAGCAGTTCTTC. Its translation is CASSLVRQAYNEQFF. The chain carries TRBV7-3 and TRBJ2-1; D is uncertain. CDR1 and CDR2 from the germline V gene are SGHTA and FQGTGA. V lost 2 bases to trimming and J lost 4 bases, with 12 bases between them. The CDR3 consists of 15 residues.

The J gene is TRBJ2-7, the V gene TRBV28; 11 bases line up with TRBD2. CDR3 size: 14 residues. The junction had 1 base not matched to a gene; V was cut back by 5 bases and J by 1 base. Germline assignment: CDR1 MDHEN and CDR2 SYDVKM. The DNA for the CDR3 is TGTGCCAGCAGTCGACTAGCGGGATCCTACGAGCAGTACTTC. Its protein is CASSRLAGSYEQYF.

This clone was detected once. The chain is built from TRBV28 and TRBJ1-5, with D perhaps TRBD1 (6 bases). Germline V gene lookup returns CDR1 MDHEN and CDR2 SYDVKM. V dropped 5 bases and J dropped 4 bases, with 15 bases sitting between them. CDR3 length: 15 amino acids. CDR3 DNA sequence: TGTGCCAGCAGTAAGCCCCTGGGGGCAAATCAGCCCCAGCATTTT. It specifies CASSKPLGANQPQHF.

This chain joins TRBV12-3 or TRBV12-4 and TRBJ2-3; D unclear. Trimming took off 1 base at V and 2 bases at J, with 4 bases between the two ends. The CDR3 sequence is 13 residues long. The CDR3 coding sequence is TGTGCCAGCAGTTTAGTCGTCACAGATACGCAGTATTTT. Protein sequence: CASSLVVTDTQYF.

The rearrangement links TRBV6-6 to TRBJ2-7; D gene ambiguous. V lost 8 bases and J lost 2, with 7 bases in between. CDR3 length: 11 residues. Germline V gene lookup returns CDR1 MNHNY and CDR2 SVGAGI (reference sequence). The CDR3 loop is CASAGAYEQYF. CDR3 nucleotides: TGTGCCAGCGCCGGAGCCTACGAGCAGTACTTC.

This clone was counted only a few times. This chain uses TRBV12-3 or TRBV12-4 with TRBJ1-1; unclear D gene. V dropped 1 base and J dropped 4 bases, with 7 bases sitting between them. The CDR3 is made up of 13 amino acids. This CDR3 is CASSLGFGTEAFF. DNA for the CDR3: TGTGCCAGCAGTTTAGGGTTCGGCACTGAAGCTTTCTTT.

This chain connects TRBV4-1 to TRBJ2-1; D gene unclear. CDR1 and CDR2 from the germline V gene are MGHRA and YSYEKL. V was cut by 3 bases and J by 6 bases, with 3 bases left in between. This CDR3 is 11 amino acids long. CDR3 DNA: TGCGCCAGCAGCCACCTCAATGAGCAGTTCTTC. Translation gives CASSHLNEQFF.

This chain connects TRBV11-1 to TRBJ2-7; no clear D. Trimming removed 0 bases from V and 1 base from J, with 10 bases in between. Germline values: CDR1 SGHAT, CDR2 FQDESV (reference sequence). This CDR3 has 15 residues. CDR3 residues: CASSLAVVGSYEQYF. DNA of the CDR3: TGTGCCAGCAGCTTAGCAGTAGTCGGGTCCTACGAGCAGTACTTC. The variable domain in full, completed from reference TRBV11-1 and TRBJ2-7, reads EAEVAQSPRYKITEKSQAVAFWCDPISGHATLYWYRQILGQGPELLVQFQDESVVDDSQLPKDRFSAERLKGVDSTLKIQPAELGDSAMYLCASSLAVVGSYEQYFGPGTRLTVT.

This chain links TRBV4-1 with TRBJ1-1; the match to TRBD1 covers 9 bases. Per the germline V gene, CDR1 is MGHRA and CDR2 is YSYEKL. Germline trimming cut 10 bases from V and 2 bases from J; bases unmatched to any gene: 8. This CDR3 contains 14 residues. CDR3 nucleotide sequence: TGCGCCACCCGACAGGGGGGGCCTAACACTGAAGCTTTCTTT. Amino acids: CATRQGGPNTEAFF.

The genes are TRBV27 and TRBJ1-2, with 7 positions matching TRBD1. J lost 6 bases, V lost 8 bases, and 9 bases had no gene match. Germline V gene lookup returns CDR1 MNHEY and CDR2 SMNVEV (reference sequence). The length of the CDR3 is 13 residues. The DNA for the CDR3 is TGTGCCAGCGGCCTAAACAGGGGTCATGGCTACACCTTC. Its protein product is CASGLNRGHGYTF.

This clone was seen only once. The chain links TRBV19 to TRBJ2-3, with TRBD2 matching 8 bases. Trimming removed 3 bases from V and 5 bases from J; junction bases left unmatched: 7. This CDR3 contains 15 residues. CDR1 LNHDA and CDR2 SQIVND come from the germline V gene (reference sequence). The CDR3 region has the DNA TGTGCCAGTAGTATTAGAGCGGGAGTATTAGATACGCAGTATTTT. It codes for CASSIRAGVLDTQYF.

This sequence joins TRBV6-1 and TRBJ2-2; the D is unclear. The V end was cut by 3 bases, the J end by 8 bases, with 13 bases between. The CDR3 covers 14 residues. CDR1 MNHNS and CDR2 SASEGT come from the germline V gene. CDR3 residues: CASSEVGWAGELFF. CDR3 bases: TGTGCCAGCAGTGAGGTCGGTTGGGCTGGGGAGCTGTTTTTT.

The table lists this clone with a count of one. J is TRBJ1-5 and V is TRBV28; the D is unclear. The V gene's germline CDR1 is MDHEN and CDR2 SYDVKM. This CDR3 is built from 12 residues. Between the trimmed V and J ends, which lost 9 bases and 2 bases, there was a span of 8 bases. This chain's CDR3 is CASGGGNQPQHF. The CDR3 DNA reads TGTGCCAGTGGAGGAGGCAATCAGCCCCAGCATTTT. Based on the CDR3 plus reference TRBV28 and TRBJ1-5, the full variable domain is DVKVTQSSRYLVKRTGEKVFLECVQDMDHENMFWYRQDPGLGLRLIYFSYDVKMKEKGDIPEGYSVSREKKERFSLILESASTNQTSMYLCASGGGNQPQHFGDGTRLSIL.

The chain has TRBV27 and TRBJ2-7, with TRBD1 as a possible D gene (6 bases). V lost 0 bases and J 2 bases, leaving 11 bases between the germline ends. CDR1 is MNHEY, CDR2 SMNVEV, per germline (reference sequence). The CDR3 loop spans 15 amino acids. CDR3 in amino acids: CASSLSEGTTYEQYF. CDR3 DNA sequence: TGTGCCAGCAGTTTATCAGAGGGGACAACCTACGAGCAGTACTTC.

The chain links TRBV7-9 to TRBJ2-1, with 8 bases fitting TRBD2. V lost 6 bases and J lost 1; bases outside the gene matches: 5. The length of the CDR3 is 15 residues. Germline V gene data show CDR1 as SEHNR and CDR2 as FQNEAQ (reference sequence). DNA for the CDR3: TGTGCCAGCAGACCGAAGCGGGAGTCCTACAATGAGCAGTTCTTC. Its translation is CASRPKRESYNEQFF.

The chain is built from TRBV5-4 and TRBJ2-5; maybe TRBD2 (6 bases). V lost 3 bases and J 1 base, leaving 7 bases between the germline ends. The germline gives CDR1 SGHNT, CDR2 YYREEE (reference sequence). This CDR3 is built from 13 residues. The CDR3 nucleotides read TGTGCCAGCAGCTGGGACTTCCAAGAGACCCAGTACTTC. It yields the protein CASSWDFQETQYF.

The chain is built from TRBV11-2 and TRBJ2-7, with 7 bases that match TRBD1. This CDR3 region has 16 residues. With 1 base clipped from V and 2 bases from J, the junction kept 8 bases outside the gene matches. CDR1 and CDR2 from the germline V gene are SGHAT and FQNNGV. CDR3 in amino acids: CASSLVAGGIPYEQYF. The CDR3 bases are TGTGCCAGCAGCTTAGTGGCAGGGGGTATACCCTACGAGCAGTACTTC.